Sequencing of this T cell receptor (beta chain) was carried out in a study of T cells of healthy individuals. CDR1 is SGHTA and CDR2 is FQGNSA in the germline V gene. There are 14 residues in the CDR3. Trimming removed 4 bases from V and 5 bases from J; junction bases left unmatched: 7. TCRdb fed the 5' RACE reads into MiXCR, producing one record per CDR3 protein. The sample records about 96,000 distinct CDR3 sequences, around 17% being singletons. This clonotype was observed a few times. This rearrangement joins TRBV7-2 to TRBJ2-5; 7 bases agree with TRBD1. The source of this sequence is a human donor in good health. The CDR3 DNA follows: TGTGCCAGCAGCTGGCAGACAGGGTTGGAGACCCAGTACTTC. This codes for CASSWQTGLETQYF. Full variable domain (outside the CDR3, taken from reference TRBV7-2 and TRBJ2-5): GAGVSQSPSNKVTEKGKDVELRCDPISGHTALYWYRQSLGQGLEFLIYFQGNSAPDKSGLPSDRFSAERTGGSVSTLTIQRTQQEDSAVYLCASSWQTGLETQYFGPGTRLLVL.